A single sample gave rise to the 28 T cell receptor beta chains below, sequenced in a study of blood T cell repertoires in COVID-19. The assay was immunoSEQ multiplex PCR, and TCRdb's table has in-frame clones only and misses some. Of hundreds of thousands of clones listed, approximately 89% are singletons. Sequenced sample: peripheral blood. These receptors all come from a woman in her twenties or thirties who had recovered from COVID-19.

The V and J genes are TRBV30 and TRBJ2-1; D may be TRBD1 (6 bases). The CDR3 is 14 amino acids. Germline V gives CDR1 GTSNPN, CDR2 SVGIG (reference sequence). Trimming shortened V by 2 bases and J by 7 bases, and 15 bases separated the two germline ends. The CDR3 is CAWSWGQGLNEQFF. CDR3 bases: TGTGCCTGGAGTTGGGGGCAGGGTTTGAATGAGCAGTTCTTC.

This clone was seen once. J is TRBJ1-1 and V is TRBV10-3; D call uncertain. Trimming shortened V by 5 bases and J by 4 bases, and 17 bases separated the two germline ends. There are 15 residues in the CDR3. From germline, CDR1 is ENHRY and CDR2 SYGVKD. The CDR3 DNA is TGTGCCATCAGTTTTCAGCCGGGATCGGGCACTGAAGCTTTCTTT. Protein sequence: CAISFQPGSGTEAFF.

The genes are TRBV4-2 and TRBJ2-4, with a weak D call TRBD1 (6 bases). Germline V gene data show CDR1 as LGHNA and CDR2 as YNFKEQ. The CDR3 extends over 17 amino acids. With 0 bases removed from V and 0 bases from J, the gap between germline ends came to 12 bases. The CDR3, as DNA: TGTGCCAGCAGCCAAGAACTAACAGGGACAGCCAAAAACATTCAGTACTTC. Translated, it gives CASSQELTGTAKNIQYF.

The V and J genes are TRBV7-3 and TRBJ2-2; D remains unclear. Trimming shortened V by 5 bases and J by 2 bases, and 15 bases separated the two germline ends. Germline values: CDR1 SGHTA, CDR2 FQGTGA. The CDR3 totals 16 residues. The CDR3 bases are TGTGCCAGCAGCCTAGAGATAGGTCGAAACACCGGGGAGCTGTTTTTT. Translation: CASSLEIGRNTGELFF.

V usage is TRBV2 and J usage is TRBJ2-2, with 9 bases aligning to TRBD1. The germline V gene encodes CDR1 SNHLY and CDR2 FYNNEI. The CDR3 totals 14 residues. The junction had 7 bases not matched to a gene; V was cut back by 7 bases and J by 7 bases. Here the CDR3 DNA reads TGTGCCAGCAATGCGGGACAGGGCAACGGGGAGCTGTTTTTT. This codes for CASNAGQGNGELFF.

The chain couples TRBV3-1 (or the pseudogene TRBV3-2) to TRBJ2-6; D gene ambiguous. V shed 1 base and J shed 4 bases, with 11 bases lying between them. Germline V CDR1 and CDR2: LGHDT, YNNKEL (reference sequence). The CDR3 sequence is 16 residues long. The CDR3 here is CASSQAMAFGANVLTF. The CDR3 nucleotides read TGTGCCAGCAGCCAAGCCATGGCTTTCGGGGCCAACGTCCTGACTTTC.

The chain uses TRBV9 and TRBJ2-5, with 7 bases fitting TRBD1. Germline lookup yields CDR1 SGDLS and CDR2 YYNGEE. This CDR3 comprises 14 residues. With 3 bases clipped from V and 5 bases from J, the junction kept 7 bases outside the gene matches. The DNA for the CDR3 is TGTGCCAGCAGCGCGTACAGGGGTGGGGAGACCCAGTACTTC. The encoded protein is CASSAYRGGETQYF.

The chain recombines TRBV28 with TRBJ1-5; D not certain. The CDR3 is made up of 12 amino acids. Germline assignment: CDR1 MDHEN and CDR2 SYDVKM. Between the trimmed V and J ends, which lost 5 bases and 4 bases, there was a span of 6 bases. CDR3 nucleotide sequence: TGTGCCAGCAGTCCCCCGAATCAGCCCCAGCATTTT. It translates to CASSPPNQPQHF.

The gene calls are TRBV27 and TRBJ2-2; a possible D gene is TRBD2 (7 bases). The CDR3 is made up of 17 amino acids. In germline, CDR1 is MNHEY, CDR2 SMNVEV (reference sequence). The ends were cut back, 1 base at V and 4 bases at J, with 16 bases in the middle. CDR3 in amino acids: CASSLWRGRSRTGELFF. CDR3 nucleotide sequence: TGTGCCAGCAGTTTATGGCGGGGGCGATCCCGCACCGGGGAGCTGTTTTTT.

The DNA for the CDR3 is TGTGCCAGCAGTCAACACGTGAACAATGAGCAGTTCTTC. It yields the protein CASSQHVNNEQFF. The chain employs TRBV6-2 or TRBV6-3 and TRBJ2-1; no clear D gene. The length of the CDR3 is 13 residues. V was shortened by 5 bases and J by 5 bases, with 10 bases between the two germline ends. CDR1 MNHEY and CDR2 SVGEGT come from the germline V gene.

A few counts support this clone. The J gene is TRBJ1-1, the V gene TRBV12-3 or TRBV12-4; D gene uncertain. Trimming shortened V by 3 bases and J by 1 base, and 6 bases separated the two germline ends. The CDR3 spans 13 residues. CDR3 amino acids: CASSFGRNTEAFF. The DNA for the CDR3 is TGTGCCAGCAGTTTTGGCCGGAACACTGAAGCTTTCTTT.

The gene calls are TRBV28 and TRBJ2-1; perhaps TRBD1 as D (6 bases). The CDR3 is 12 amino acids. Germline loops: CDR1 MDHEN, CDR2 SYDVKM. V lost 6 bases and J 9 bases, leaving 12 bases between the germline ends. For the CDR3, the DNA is TGTGCCAGCAGATCACAGGGTAGTGAGCAGTTCTTC. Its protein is CASRSQGSEQFF.

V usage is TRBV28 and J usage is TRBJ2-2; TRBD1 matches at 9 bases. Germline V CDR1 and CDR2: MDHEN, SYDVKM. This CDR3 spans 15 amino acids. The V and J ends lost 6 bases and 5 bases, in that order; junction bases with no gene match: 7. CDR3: CASRPDRGTTGELFF. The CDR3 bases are TGTGCCAGCAGGCCCGACAGGGGGACAACCGGGGAGCTGTTTTTT.

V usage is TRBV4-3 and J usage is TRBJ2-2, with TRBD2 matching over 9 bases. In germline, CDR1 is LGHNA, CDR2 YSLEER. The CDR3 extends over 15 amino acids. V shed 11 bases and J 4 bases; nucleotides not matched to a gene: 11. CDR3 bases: TGCGCCTCTAGTCTAGCGGGGAGTAGCACCGGGGAGCTGTTTTTT. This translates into CASSLAGSSTGELFF.

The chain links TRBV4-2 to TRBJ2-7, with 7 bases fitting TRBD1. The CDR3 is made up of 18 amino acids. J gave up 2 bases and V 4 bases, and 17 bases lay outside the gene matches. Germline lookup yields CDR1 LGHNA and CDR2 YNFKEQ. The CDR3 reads CASSLVTSGQGVPYEQYF. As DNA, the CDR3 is TGTGCCAGCAGCCTTGTCACATCTGGGCAGGGGGTTCCCTACGAGCAGTACTTC.

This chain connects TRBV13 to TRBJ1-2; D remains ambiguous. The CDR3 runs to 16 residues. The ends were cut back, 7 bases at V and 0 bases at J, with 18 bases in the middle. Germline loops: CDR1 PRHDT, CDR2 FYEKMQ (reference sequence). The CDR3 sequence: CASTLMEQPTNYGYTF. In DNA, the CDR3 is TGTGCCAGCACTCTAATGGAACAGCCGACTAACTATGGCTACACCTTC.

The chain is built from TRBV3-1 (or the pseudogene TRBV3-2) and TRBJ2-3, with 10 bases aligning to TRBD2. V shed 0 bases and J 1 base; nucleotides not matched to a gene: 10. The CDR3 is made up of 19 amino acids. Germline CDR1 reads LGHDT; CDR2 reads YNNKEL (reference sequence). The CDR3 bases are TGTGCCAGCAGCCAAGAATGGGGAGCGGGGGGGGCCCGCACAGATACGCAGTATTTT. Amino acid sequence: CASSQEWGAGGARTDTQYF.

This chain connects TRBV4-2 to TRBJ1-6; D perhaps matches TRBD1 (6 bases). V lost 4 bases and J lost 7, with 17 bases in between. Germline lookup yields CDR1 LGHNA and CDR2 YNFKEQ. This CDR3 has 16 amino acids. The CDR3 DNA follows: TGTGCCAGCAGCCGGGGTAGTAGGGGGGGGAATTCACCCCTCCACTTT. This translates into CASSRGSRGGNSPLHF.

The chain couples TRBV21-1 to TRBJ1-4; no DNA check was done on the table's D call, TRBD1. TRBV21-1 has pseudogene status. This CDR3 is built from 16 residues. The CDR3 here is CASSKALGSDNEKLFF. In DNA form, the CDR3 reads TGTGCCAGCAGCAAAGCGCTGGGCAGTGATAATGAAAAACTGTTTTTT.

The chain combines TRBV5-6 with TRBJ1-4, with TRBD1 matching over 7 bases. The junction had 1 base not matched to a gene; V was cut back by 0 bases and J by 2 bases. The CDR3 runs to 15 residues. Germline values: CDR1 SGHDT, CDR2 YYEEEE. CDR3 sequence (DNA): TGTGCCAGCAGCTTGGCAGGGGGGACTAATGAAAAACTGTTTTTT. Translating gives CASSLAGGTNEKLFF.

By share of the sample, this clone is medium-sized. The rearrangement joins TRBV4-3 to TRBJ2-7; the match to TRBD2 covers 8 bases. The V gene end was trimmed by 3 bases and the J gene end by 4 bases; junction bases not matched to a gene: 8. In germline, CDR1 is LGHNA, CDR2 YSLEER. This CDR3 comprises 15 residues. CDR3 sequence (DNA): TGCGCCAGCAGCCAGGCGGGGGGACCAATTTACGAGCAGTACTTC. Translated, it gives CASSQAGGPIYEQYF.

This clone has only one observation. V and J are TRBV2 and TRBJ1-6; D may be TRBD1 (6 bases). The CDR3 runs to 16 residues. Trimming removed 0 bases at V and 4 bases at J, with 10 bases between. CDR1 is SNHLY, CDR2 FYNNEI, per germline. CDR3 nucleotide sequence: TGTGCCAGCAGTGAAGCTGGGGGCGAGTATAATTCACCCCTCCACTTT. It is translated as CASSEAGGEYNSPLHF.

The CDR3 sequence is CASSPNQGNTIYF. The CDR3 bases are TGTGCCAGCAGCCCCAACCAGGGAAACACCATATATTTT. The chain carries TRBV7-8 and TRBJ1-3; D not resolved. The V gene's germline CDR1 is SGHVS and CDR2 FQNEAQ. V lost 5 bases and J lost 4, with 9 bases in between. The CDR3 spans 13 residues.

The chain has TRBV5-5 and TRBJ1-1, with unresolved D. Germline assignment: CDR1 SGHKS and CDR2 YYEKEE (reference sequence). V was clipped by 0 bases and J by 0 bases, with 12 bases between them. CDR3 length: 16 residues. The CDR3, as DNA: TGTGCCAGCAGCTTGGATAGCCTAACCATGAACACTGAAGCTTTCTTT. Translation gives CASSLDSLTMNTEAFF.

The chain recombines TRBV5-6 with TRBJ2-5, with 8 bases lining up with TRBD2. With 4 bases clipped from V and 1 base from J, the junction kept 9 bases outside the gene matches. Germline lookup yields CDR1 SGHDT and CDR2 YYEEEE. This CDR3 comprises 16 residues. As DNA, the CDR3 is TGTGCCAGCAGCCAGCTCGGGAGGGGGGTCCAAGAGACCCAGTACTTC. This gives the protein CASSQLGRGVQETQYF. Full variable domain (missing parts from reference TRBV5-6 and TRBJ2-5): DAGVTQSPTHLIKTRGQQVTLRCSPKSGHDTVSWYQQALGQGPQFIFQYYEEEERQRGNFPDRFSGHQFPNYSSELNVNALLLGDSALYLCASSQLGRGVQETQYFGPGTRLLVL.

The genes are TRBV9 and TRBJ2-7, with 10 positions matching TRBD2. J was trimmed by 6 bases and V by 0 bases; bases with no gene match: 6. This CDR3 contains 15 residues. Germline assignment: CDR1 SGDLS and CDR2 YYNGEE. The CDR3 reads CASSVDPSGGSEQYF. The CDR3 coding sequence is TGTGCCAGCAGCGTAGATCCTAGCGGGGGATCCGAGCAGTACTTC. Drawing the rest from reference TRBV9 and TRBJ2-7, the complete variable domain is DSGVTQTPKHLITATGQRVTLRCSPRSGDLSVYWYQQSLDQGLQFLIQYYNGEERAKGNILERFSAQQFPDLHSELNLSSLELGDSALYFCASSVDPSGGSEQYFGPGTRLTVT.

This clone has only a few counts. The CDR3, as DNA: TGTGCCAGCAGTGAAGCGCCCGGGGGGCGCCCCTACGAGCAGTACTTC. Amino acid sequence: CASSEAPGGRPYEQYF. This sequence joins TRBV6-1 and TRBJ2-7; possible D gene TRBD2, 7 bases. CDR3 length: 16 amino acids. CDR1 and CDR2 (germline): MNHNS, SASEGT. V was cut by 0 bases and J by 2 bases, with 14 bases left in between.

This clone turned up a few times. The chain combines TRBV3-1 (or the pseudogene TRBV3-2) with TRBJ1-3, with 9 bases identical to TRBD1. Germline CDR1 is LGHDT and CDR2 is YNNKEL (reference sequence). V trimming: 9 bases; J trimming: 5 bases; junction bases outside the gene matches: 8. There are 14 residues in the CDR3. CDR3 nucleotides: TGTGCCAGTCATGGACAGGGGATGAGAAACACCATATATTTT. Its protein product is CASHGQGMRNTIYF.